This TCR beta chain was retrieved from a study of blood T cell repertoires in COVID-19. Study summary: Nucleic acid was either cDNA or gDNA, and it came from T cells, B-cell-depleted T cells, or PBMCs.

Study processing details: Researchers report that nucleated cell counts were estimated from reference gene primer amplification. Method: immunoSEQ multiplex PCR; TCRdb's copy keeps in-frame clones and lacks some. From that table come the V and J calls and clone size; the DNA was used to work out D and trimming. The data show around 250,000 clones, approximately 86% seen once. The CDR3 covers 15 residues. CDR1 is LNHNV, CDR2 YYDKDF, per germline (reference sequence). Trimming cost V 2 bases and J 4 bases, with 14 bases left between them. This sequence originates from a woman in her forties or fifties who had recovered from COVID-19. Material for sequencing was PBMCs or T cells enriched from blood (not recorded which). J is TRBJ1-2 and V is TRBV15, with D possibly matching TRBD1 (6 bases). CDR3: CATSRPGVRGYGYTF. The CDR3 DNA follows: TGTGCCACCAGCAGACCTGGGGTCAGGGGCTATGGCTACACCTTC.